This TCR beta chain was recovered during a study of blood T cell repertoires in COVID-19 (dated by TCRdb to 2018 to 2021). Describing the broader study: The collaborator samples originated in the United States, Italy and Spain and spanned the acute and convalescent phases of COVID-19. Sample metadata almost always included a de-identified subject ID, COVID-19 status, age in years and sex. The repertoires were made available in a free public database intended to serve as a resource for research on the immune response to SARS-CoV-2. Subjects who had been exposed to COVID-19, were actively infected with it, or had recovered from it provided the deeply sampled blood TCRbeta repertoires that made up the dataset. The material from the prospective study consisted of cDNA or gDNA derived from T cells, B-cell-depleted T cells, or PBMCs. Samples were obtained from the ongoing ImmuneRACE study (first 160 participants) and from some 1,200 subjects provided by 6 global collaborators. HLA class I and class II types, where available, came from metadata supplied by the sample provider rather than from assay-based typing. General study outcomes and caveats: Clinical and demographic metadata were provided uncurated, with the amount varying by source and participant.

TCRbeta CDR3 regions were amplified from genomic DNA by means of the immunoSEQ Assay, a bias-controlled multiplex PCR. For the original study's pipeline: Within the assay, amplification of reference gene primers was used to estimate how many nucleated cells each sample contained. To quantify the absolute abundance of each unique TCRbeta CDR3 rearrangement, sequence reads were collapsed and filtered. Productive Simpson clonality was computed per sample as the square root of Simpson's diversity index over productive rearrangements. The clones in this table, taken by TCRdb from immuneACCESS, are in-frame only. Not every clone is retained; where verified, under half of the shortfall comes from an unresolved V gene, and the cause of the rest is unknown. V and J calls and clone size are copied from that table; D and trimming were computed from the DNA. The sample has roughly 300,000 clones on record, 80% to 90% of them singletons. Clones ranked in the top ten supply about 5.4% of the sample.

Enrolling through a virtual design, the prospective study's participants ranged in age from roughly 18 to 100 years and lived across 24 United States geographic areas. In the prospective study, participants were assigned to cohorts based on the clinical history participants reported in a screening survey and a study questionnaire. Recovered participants in ImmuneRACE Cohort 3 were defined by two consecutive negative NP/OP PCR tests, clearance by a healthcare professional, or resolution of symptoms. In the prospective study, mobile phlebotomists collected whole blood, serum and a nasopharyngeal or oropharyngeal swab from each participant. Over a 2-month period, participants in the prospective study had the option of providing additional blood draws and questionnaires. Before DNA extraction, blood samples from the prospective study were shipped at room temperature or frozen. Trimming at the junction amounts to 6 bases on V and 3 bases on J, and the germline ends lie 6 bases apart. The germline V gene supplies CDR1 MNHEY and CDR2 SVGAGI. From the cysteine through the phenylalanine, the CDR3 covers 12 amino acids. Just CDR3 DNA is preserved here, 36 bases in frame from base 1.

Turning to this clone: Its cognate antigen has yet to be identified. Per-base quality was not reported, and no clone a single base away is much larger than it.

The sequenced material came from PBMCs or T cells enriched from blood (not recorded which). The sequence was obtained from a woman younger than 45 who had recovered from COVID-19. The chain is assembled from TRBV6-5 and TRBJ1-3; the D gene identity is not certain. The CDR3 is CASRTGGNTIYF. The DNA reads as follows: TGTGCCAGCAGGACGGGTGGAAACACCATATATTTT.